This TCR beta chain derives from a study of CD8 T cells in Susac syndrome. Study-wide results and limits: It was acknowledged in the study that the number of individuals who were included in its TCR sequencing and HLA analysis was relatively small.

To note about this clonotype: Antigen unknown.

Random hexamers primed reverse transcription of 0.5 to 1 ug RNA. The immunoSEQ assay covered 54 Vbeta and 13 Jbeta segments for CDR3. TCRdb processed the immunoSEQ multiplex PCR reads anew with MiXCR; each CDR3 protein has one entry. The sample lists tens of thousands of distinct CDR3 sequences; 85% to 95% were seen once. High-throughput TCR beta sequencing covered peripheral CD8+ and CD4+ T cells. Trimming cost V 4 bases and J 2 bases; bases outside gene matches: 13. Germline loops: CDR1 LGHDT, CDR2 YNNKEL (reference sequence). This CDR3 contains 17 residues. This rearrangement joins TRBV3-1 to TRBJ2-5; 7 bases match TRBD2. The sequence was obtained from a human donor with Susac syndrome. The sequenced sample was CD8+ T cells from PBMCs. The CDR3 region has the DNA TGTGCCAGCAGCCCCCTCCCCTATCTAGCGGATCAAGAGACCCAGTACTTC. It specifies CASSPLPYLADQETQYF.